The T cell receptor (beta chain) under discussion was sequenced for a study of control samples from healthy donors and cancer patients. Profiled with immunoSEQ multiplex PCR; TCRdb holds only in-frame clones, not every one. The table shows tens of thousands of clones, with roughly 84% occurring only once. With 1 base clipped from V and 5 bases from J, the junction kept 8 bases outside the gene matches. The CDR3 runs to 16 residues. Looked up from germline, CDR1 is LGHDT and CDR2 is YNNKEL (reference sequence). V and J are TRBV3-1 (or the pseudogene TRBV3-2) and TRBJ1-2; 9 nucleotides align to TRBD1. The sequencing input was blood. The receptor was isolated from a middle-aged man in good health. For the CDR3, the DNA is TGTGCCAGCAGCCAAGGGACCCCGGGACAGGGATATGGCTACACCTTC. It codes for CASSQGTPGQGYGYTF.